The 25 T cell receptor beta chains presented below share a single source sample, sequenced in a study of cytomegalovirus exposure and HLA in healthy donors. Researchers ran the PCR with 60 Vbeta and 13 Jbeta primers. The method was immunoSEQ multiplex PCR; TCRdb's version includes in-frame clones alone and lacks a portion of them. Of 120,000 to 150,000 clones listed, 79% are singletons. Material for sequencing was PBMCs. The receptors here all came from a man in his late teens or twenties in good health and CMV-seronegative.

This rearrangement joins TRBV6-5 to TRBJ2-2, with TRBD1 identical over 7 bases. The germline V gene has CDR1 MNHEY and CDR2 SVGAGI. The CDR3 is made up of 15 amino acids. Losses at the gene ends were 4 bases for V and 0 bases for J; bases not matched to a gene: 2. The CDR3 DNA sequence: TGTGCCAGCAGTTCAGGGACAGCGAACACCGGGGAGCTGTTTTTT. Its protein is CASSSGTANTGELFF.

The chain is built from TRBV5-4 and TRBJ2-5; 11 bases are shared with TRBD1. Germline loops: CDR1 SGHNT, CDR2 YYREEE (reference sequence). V shed 3 bases, J shed 6 bases, and the junction held 7 bases outside the gene matches. The CDR3 covers 15 residues. The CDR3 here is CASSSPGQGGKTQYF. The CDR3 bases are TGTGCCAGCAGCTCACCGGGACAGGGGGGGAAGACCCAGTACTTC.

The chain carries TRBV4-1 and TRBJ1-3; no reliable D call. CDR1 is MGHRA and CDR2 is YSYEKL in the germline V gene. Trimming removed 0 bases from V and 0 bases from J, with 6 bases in between. The CDR3 is 15 residues long. As DNA, the CDR3 is TGCGCCAGCAGCCAAGATGGAGGCTCTGGAAACACCATATATTTT. Translating it yields CASSQDGGSGNTIYF.

The chain couples TRBV19 to TRBJ1-2, with D uncertain. The CDR3 extends over 13 amino acids. CDR1 and CDR2 (germline): LNHDA, SQIVND (reference sequence). Between the trimmed V and J ends, which lost 1 base and 4 bases, there was a span of 7 bases. Here the CDR3 reads CASSIGGSYGYTF. The CDR3 region has the DNA TGTGCCAGTAGTATAGGTGGCAGCTATGGCTACACCTTC.

Here the CDR3 DNA reads TGTGCCAGCAAATCCGCAGAGGACACTGAAGCTTTCTTT. This gives the protein CASKSAEDTEAFF. V is TRBV7-9 and J is TRBJ1-1; no clear D gene. V was shortened by 7 bases and J by 3 bases, with 12 bases between the two germline ends. The CDR3 spans 13 residues. CDR1 and CDR2 (germline): SEHNR, FQNEAQ (reference sequence).

The rearrangement uses TRBV29-1 and TRBJ1-2, with TRBD1 matching over 10 bases. V shed 6 bases and J 5 bases; nucleotides not matched to a gene: 6. Germline V gives CDR1 SQVTM, CDR2 ANQGSEA. This CDR3 is built from 13 residues. CDR3 DNA sequence: TGCAGCGTAGGACAGGGGGGCCTTTATGGCTACACCTTC. This translates into CSVGQGGLYGYTF.

The chain recombines TRBV2 with TRBJ1-5, with a weak D call TRBD1 (6 bases). Germline assignment: CDR1 SNHLY and CDR2 FYNNEI. The CDR3 is 14 amino acids. V lost 4 bases, J lost 5 bases, and 12 bases lay in between. The chain's CDR3 is CASSALAGDQPQHF. CDR3 coding DNA: TGTGCCAGCAGTGCGTTGGCAGGGGATCAGCCCCAGCATTTT.

This chain links TRBV5-4 with TRBJ2-7, with 10 bases lining up with TRBD1. The CDR3 totals 15 residues. CDR1 SGHNT and CDR2 YYREEE come from the germline V gene (reference sequence). V lost 0 bases, J lost 2 bases, and 2 bases stayed unmatched. The CDR3 bases are TGTGCCAGCAGCTTGGCCGGGACAGGGGCCTACGAGCAGTACTTC. The encoded protein is CASSLAGTGAYEQYF.

The chain has TRBV12-5 and TRBJ1-2; weak D call: TRBD1 (5 bases). Between the trimmed V and J ends, which lost 2 bases and 6 bases, there was a span of 13 bases. There are 14 residues in the CDR3. From germline, CDR1 is LGHNT and CDR2 FRNRAP. The DNA for the CDR3 is TGTGCTAGTGGTTTGACCGCAGGGTCTCATGGCTACACCTTC. Protein sequence: CASGLTAGSHGYTF.

This clone has just a few counts. This sequence joins TRBV27 and TRBJ2-4, with D tentatively TRBD1 (7 bases). The CDR3 runs to 12 residues. Trimming stripped 6 bases from V and 7 bases from J, with 10 bases between. Germline V gene sequence: CDR1 MNHEY, CDR2 SMNVEV (reference sequence). The CDR3: CASRAGGNIQYF. CDR3 nucleotides: TGTGCCAGCAGGGCAGGGGGGAACATTCAGTACTTC.

The chain recombines TRBV6-5 with TRBJ1-1; a possible D gene is TRBD1 (5 bases). Germline CDR1 reads MNHEY; CDR2 reads SVGAGI. Trimming stripped 4 bases from V and 5 bases from J, with 17 bases between. This CDR3 has 15 amino acids. The CDR3 reads CASSSAWDGGTEAFF. The CDR3 region has the DNA TGTGCCAGCAGTTCGGCCTGGGATGGGGGGACTGAAGCTTTCTTT.

This chain joins TRBV9 and TRBJ2-1, with 7 bases matching TRBD2. V lost 1 base to trimming and J lost 5 bases; unmatched junction nucleotides: 6. Germline V gene data show CDR1 as SGDLS and CDR2 as YYNGEE. CDR3 size: 15 residues. The CDR3 loop reads CASSVWMGGNNEQFF. CDR3 bases: TGTGCCAGCAGCGTATGGATGGGAGGGAACAATGAGCAGTTCTTC.

V gene TRBV7-9 combines with J gene TRBJ1-5, with unresolved D. Between the trimmed V and J ends, which lost 6 bases and 1 base, there was a span of 16 bases. The CDR3 covers 16 residues. Per germline, CDR1 SEHNR and CDR2 FQNEAQ (reference sequence). Here the CDR3 DNA reads TGTGCCAGCAGTTCCACGGGGAATACGAGCAATCAGCCCCAGCATTTT. Protein product: CASSSTGNTSNQPQHF.

The CDR3 protein is CASSLFPAGDTEAFF. The CDR3 DNA sequence: TGTGCCAGCAGCTTATTCCCGGCAGGGGACACTGAAGCTTTCTTT. The rearrangement uses TRBV7-2 and TRBJ1-1, with D perhaps matching TRBD1 (6 bases). Trimming pared 2 bases from V and 3 bases from J, leaving 13 bases between. The CDR3 has 15 residues. CDR1 and CDR2 (germline): SGHTA, FQGNSA.

The chain links TRBV11-2 to TRBJ1-5; a weak D match, TRBD1 (5 bases). V was pared by 3 bases and J by 0 bases, with 6 bases between. Germline-derived CDR1 and CDR2 are SGHAT and FQNNGV. The CDR3 extends over 14 amino acids. This CDR3 is CASSLDNSNQPQHF. For the CDR3, the DNA is TGTGCCAGCAGCTTGGACAATAGCAATCAGCCCCAGCATTTT.

The genes are TRBV2 and TRBJ2-7; TRBD2 is a possible D gene (5 bases). Germline CDR1 is SNHLY and CDR2 is FYNNEI. CDR3 length equals 12 residues. The V gene lost 7 bases and the J gene lost 2 bases, with 9 bases spanning the gap. This chain's CDR3 is CASNGRAYEQYF. The CDR3 DNA reads as TGTGCCAGCAATGGGAGAGCCTACGAGCAGTACTTC. Looking up the rest from reference TRBV2 and TRBJ2-7 gives the full variable domain: EPEVTQTPSHQVTQMGQEVILRCVPISNHLYFYWYRQILGQKVEFLVSFYNNEISEKSEIFDDQFSVERPDGSNFTLKIRSTKLEDSAMYFCASNGRAYEQYFGPGTRLTVT.

This clone was recorded only once. The chain has TRBV18 and TRBJ1-6; 9 positions match TRBD1. CDR1 and CDR2 from the germline V gene are KGHSH and LQKENI. J was trimmed by 7 bases and V by 3 bases; bases with no gene match: 4. There are 15 residues in the CDR3. CDR3 nucleotide sequence: TGTGCCAGCTCACCCCGACAGGGGGGAAATTCACCCCTCCACTTT. Translated: CASSPRQGGNSPLHF.

For the CDR3, the DNA is TGTGCCAGCAGTCCACGGGACAGGTTCGACGAGCAGTACTTC. Translated, it gives CASSPRDRFDEQYF. The chain has TRBV6-5 and TRBJ2-7; TRBD1 matches 8 bases. The V gene's germline CDR1 is MNHEY and CDR2 SVGAGI. Trimming cost V 5 bases and J 5 bases; bases outside gene matches: 8. The CDR3 sequence is 14 residues long.

The gene calls are TRBV25-1 and TRBJ1-6; no reliable D call. The CDR3 has 14 residues. V lost 4 bases and J lost 9, with 13 bases in between. CDR1 MGHDK and CDR2 SYGVNS come from the germline V gene. The CDR3 sequence: CASSVSGKGSPLHF. For the CDR3, the DNA is TGTGCCAGCAGTGTCTCCGGGAAGGGTTCACCCCTCCACTTT.

This clone appeared once. The junction departs from germline at one end; a sequencing error may be responsible. This sequence joins TRBV7-9 and TRBJ1-2; the match to TRBD1 covers 7 bases. The CDR3 loop spans 15 amino acids. Germline loops: CDR1 SEHNR, CDR2 FQNEAQ (reference sequence). CDR3 region: CSSSLAEGQYGGYTF. The CDR3 region has the DNA TGTTCCAGCAGCTTAGCGGAGGGACAGTATGGAGGCTACACCTTC.

J is TRBJ2-5 and V is TRBV4-1, with D perhaps TRBD1 (5 bases). The DNA end is a closer match to TRBJ2-7, so the J assignment may be wrong. There are 18 residues in the CDR3. From germline, CDR1 is MGHRA and CDR2 YSYEKL. CDR3 bases: TGCGCCAGCAGCCAAGGGGGCTTAGCCTCTGGGCTGGGCTACGAGCAGTACTTC. Amino acid sequence: CASSQGGLASGLGYEQYF.

This chain joins TRBV29-1 and TRBJ1-1; D unclear. The CDR3 spans 12 residues. From germline, CDR1 is SQVTM and CDR2 ANQGSEA. The V and J ends lost 7 bases and 1 base respectively, with 10 bases between them. CDR3 loop: CSARAGNTEAFF. The CDR3 nucleotides are TGCAGCGCCCGGGCGGGGAACACTGAAGCTTTCTTT.

The chain is built from TRBV9 and TRBJ2-3, with D tentatively TRBD2 (7 bases). The V gene's germline CDR1 is SGDLS and CDR2 YYNGEE. The V end lost 3 bases, the J end lost 5 bases, and 16 bases lay between the germline ends. This CDR3 comprises 15 residues. The CDR3 DNA reads as TGTGCCAGCAGCGGGGGGGGCCCTACTGTAGATACGCAGTATTTT. It is translated as CASSGGGPTVDTQYF.

This chain links TRBV15 with TRBJ1-1, with D maybe TRBD1 (5 bases). Germline assignment: CDR1 LNHNV and CDR2 YYDKDF (reference sequence). CDR3 length: 13 amino acids. V lost 4 bases and J lost 7, with 13 bases in between. The CDR3 DNA sequence: TGTGCCACCAGCACCCCCCGGGGGAGTGAAGCTTTCTTT. Translating it yields CATSTPRGSEAFF. Filled out from reference TRBV15 and TRBJ1-1, the complete variable domain reads DAMVIQNPRYQVTQFGKPVTLSCSQTLNHNVMYWYQQKSSQAPKLLFHYYDKDFNNEADTPDNFQSRRPNTSFCFLDIRSPGLGDTAMYLCATSTPRGSEAFFGQGTRLTVV.

The chain uses TRBV7-2 and TRBJ1-2; TRBD1 matches at 7 bases. Germline loops: CDR1 SGHTA, CDR2 FQGNSA. CDR3 length: 14 residues. The junction had 4 bases not matched to a gene; V was cut back by 5 bases and J by 1 base. CDR3 nucleotides: TGTGCCAGCAGCACTGACAGGGTTAACTATGGCTACACCTTC. Amino acid sequence: CASSTDRVNYGYTF. Drawing the rest from reference TRBV7-2 and TRBJ1-2, the complete variable domain is GAGVSQSPSNKVTEKGKDVELRCDPISGHTALYWYRQSLGQGLEFLIYFQGNSAPDKSGLPSDRFSAERTGGSVSTLTIQRTQQEDSAVYLCASSTDRVNYGYTFGSGTRLTVV.